This T cell receptor (beta chain) was found in a study of cytomegalovirus exposure and HLA in healthy donors. Study-wide points: Accurate HLA-A and HLA-B prediction from TCR beta sequences was reported for most subjects.

With 9 bases clipped from V and 2 bases from J, the junction kept 6 bases outside the gene matches. CDR3 length: 14 amino acids. From germline, CDR1 is LNHDA and CDR2 SQIVND (reference sequence). The study ran its PCR with 60 Vbeta and 13 Jbeta primers. Assay: immunoSEQ multiplex PCR; the TCRdb copy retains only in-frame clones and omits some. The sample lists nearly 200,000 clones, over 70% occurring once. About this clone: Antigen specificity is unknown.

The chain combines TRBV19 with TRBJ2-3; 9 nucleotides match TRBD1. Sequencing was performed on PBMCs. This receptor was obtained from a man aged 30-40 years in good health and CMV-seronegative. The CDR3 DNA is TGTGCCAGCAGACAGGGGGATTTCACAGATACGCAGTATTTT. Protein product: CASRQGDFTDTQYF. Drawing the rest from reference TRBV19 and TRBJ2-3, the complete variable domain is DGGITQSPKYLFRKEGQNVTLSCEQNLNHDAMYWYRQDPGQGLRLIYYSQIVNDFQKGDIAEGYSVSREKKESFPLTVTSAQKNPTAFYLCASRQGDFTDTQYFGPGTRLTVL.